The sequence of this T cell receptor (beta chain) was determined in a study of T cells in Graves' hyperthyroidism and ophthalmopathy (dated 2019 in TCRdb). At the level of the whole study: Peripheral blood was sampled at the time of initial diagnosis, prior to any treatment. To identify TCR V-J signatures that set the groups apart, the researchers used a discovery cohort of 100 or so patients, made up of roughly 45 with Graves' ophthalmopathy and 57 with stable Graves' hyperthyroidism. Whether ophthalmopathy could be predicted prospectively was tested in an independent validation cohort made up of roughly 20 hyperthyroidism patients plus 17 patients who later progressed to ophthalmopathy. For training and testing, the approximately 92 patients in the discovery cohort were randomly divided in a 7:3 ratio. In more than five Graves' hyperthyroidism patients, the study also compared T-cell repertoires from thyroid tissue with T-cell repertoires from blood. After blood sampling, hyperthyroidism patients were treated with methimazole at a starting dose of 30 mg daily, and ophthalmopathy patients were treated with high-dose intravenous methylprednisolone. The paper reports TCR Vbeta CDR3 sequencing of some 140 peripheral blood samples: approximately 41 ophthalmopathy, roughly 74 hyperthyroidism and around 17 progressor patients. Overall study results and their limits: Sample size was not statistically predetermined, and blinding of investigators to group allocation was not performed. In validation, the model predicted progression to ophthalmopathy with approximately 70% sensitivity and 72% to 75% specificity, a median of roughly seven months before onset. Most expanded thyroid clonotypes (frequency above 0.001) were also detected in blood, a finding suggesting that blood repertoires may reflect thyroid immune responses. Ophthalmopathy was separated from stable hyperthyroidism by a 13 V-J signature model, with around 90% sensitivity and roughly 81% specificity obtained in cross-validation and 80%/75% obtained in testing.

For CDR1 and CDR2, the germline V gene lists SNHLY and FYNNEI. Unmatched junction bases come to 7, with V trimmed by 3 bases and J by 6 bases. The cysteine opens and the phenylalanine closes a CDR3 of 14 amino acids. Of the read, only the CDR3 DNA is kept; its 42 bases are in frame from base 1. In this sample, this clonotype turned up many times. Its cognate antigen has yet to be identified. No base-level quality is on record; no much larger clone is a single base apart. The TCR beta CDR3 regions were amplified from the RNA transcripts. The first round of RT-PCR for the TCR CDR3 was performed with the HTBI primer set and the Qiagen OneStep RT-PCR kit. Libraries were constructed in a second round of multiplex PCR, after which size selection and purification were carried out. The libraries were sequenced on an Illumina HiSeq2000 using paired-end 100 bp reads. The paper's processing steps were these. SOAPnuke was used to process the raw data, removing reads that contained adapters or uncalled bases, had a mean Phred below 15, or lacked an exact match to the constant primer or identifier. COPE v1.2.5 was used to merge the high-quality paired reads, and each unique nucleotide sequence was defined as a clonotype. Clonotypes were aligned to IMGT TRBV, TRBD and TRBJ reference segments using MiTCR v1.1. The analysis was restricted to V-J combinations with a frequency above 0.0001, which together covered 99% to 99.2% of the repertoires. A TCS score was defined as the ratio between F50 (clonal expansion) and ExV (chaos), using BLOSUM62-based TCRdist between CDR3 peptides within each V-J. Welch's t-statistics and random forest reduced 514 V-J features to 10 to 15, which were used in a naive Bayes classifier (R e1071). TCRdb cleaned the public reads at Q25 with fastp, built clones with MiXCR and kept in-frame beta chains. Every CDR3 protein is listed once, alongside the most common genes and DNA of its rows. These V and J calls rely on TCRdb rather than the paper's analysis. This sample is represented by hundreds of thousands of distinct CDR3 sequences; approximately 14% of them were singletons. The ten top clones hold approximately 19% of the sample.

Moderately to severely active disease, a Clinical Activity Score of at least 3, a NOSPECS grade of at least 4, and a duration under 3 months were present in ophthalmopathy patients. Patients with uncontrolled infections, other autoimmune diseases, pregnancy or lactation were excluded. Diagnoses were established on the basis of clinical symptoms, serum thyroxine and TRAb, thyroid ultrasound, and orbital computed tomography. Ficoll-Paque density gradient centrifugation was used to isolate PBMCs from around 10 ml of fresh peripheral blood. Total RNA was extracted using Trizol reagent, and RNA quality was assessed on an Agilent 2100 Bioanalyzer.

Specimen: blood. The sequence links TRBV2 to TRBJ2-7, with 8 bases in between that match TRBD1. This receptor was obtained from a woman aged 60-70 years with Graves' ophthalmopathy. The DNA reads TGTGCCAGCAGTGAGTGGCAGGGGGCTTCCGAGCAGTACTTC. It is translated as CASSEWQGASEQYF.